The present entry profiles one T cell receptor beta chain with its context. The CDR3 has 13 residues. Germline V CDR1 and CDR2: LGHDT, YNNKEL (reference sequence). Germline trimming cut 4 bases from V and 6 bases from J; bases unmatched to any gene: 4. Assay used: immunoSEQ multiplex PCR; TCRdb lists only in-frame clones, some missing. Of approximately 210,000 clones listed, under 90% are singletons. The data derive from a study of blood T cell repertoires in COVID-19. The wider study: Collection of acute and convalescent COVID-19 samples took place in the United States, Italy and Spain. Sources were T cells, B-cell-depleted T cells, or PBMCs; the material itself was cDNA or gDNA.

The chain links TRBV3-1 (or the pseudogene TRBV3-2) to TRBJ2-7, with TRBD1 matching over 9 bases. The specimen was PBMCs or T cells enriched from blood (not recorded which). This TCR derives from a woman between 45 and 65 years old with acute COVID-19. CDR3 bases: TGTGCCAGCAGCCGCCGACAGGGGGGCGAGCAGTACTTC. It encodes CASSRRQGGEQYF.